A selection of T cell receptor beta chains follows, all from one sample in a study of shared clonotypes between healthy human individuals. The assay was immunoSEQ multiplex PCR, and TCRdb's table has in-frame clones only and misses some. This sample has hundreds of thousands of clones, with around four fifths found just once. Source material: memory CD4+ T cells sorted from blood. These receptors were taken from a woman in her thirties in good health. The CDR3 runs from the conserved cysteine through the conserved F or W. The D gene is left open where the match is weak. A clone size is listed for some rows: how often the clone was seen (once, few, many), or a class if it is expanded.

D: TRBD2; J: TRBJ2-1; size: .; V: TRBV10-1; length: 16; DNA: TGCGCCAGCAGTGGACTAGCGGGAGTAGGAGTCGGTGAGCAGTTCTTC; CDR3: CASSGLAGVGVGEQFF
D: .; J: TRBJ2-5; size: .; V: TRBV30; length: 14; DNA: TGTGCCTGGCCGCCAAGGGACCCCGAGGAGACCCAGTACTTC; CDR3: CAWPPRDPEETQYF
D: TRBD2; J: TRBJ2-4; size: .; V: TRBV18; length: 15; DNA: TGTGCCAGCTCACCCGGGAGGGGCGGAAGGGACATTCAGTACTTC; CDR3: CASSPGRGGRDIQYF
D: TRBD1; J: TRBJ2-5; size: .; V: TRBV2; length: 13; DNA: TGTGCCAGCAGTGTGGACAGGCAAGAGACCCAGTACTTC; CDR3: CASSVDRQETQYF
D: TRBD1; J: TRBJ2-1; size: .; V: TRBV7-8; length: 13; DNA: TGTGCCACCAACCTGGGACAGTACAATGAGCAGTTCTTC; CDR3: CATNLGQYNEQFF
D: TRBD1; J: TRBJ2-6; size: .; V: TRBV27; length: 22; DNA: TGTGCCAGCAGTCGAAAGGGTCCCGGACAGGGGGCTGGCATCTCTGGGGCCAACGTCCTGACTTTC; CDR3: CASSRKGPGQGAGISGANVLTF
D: .; J: TRBJ2-4; size: .; V: TRBV28; length: 16; DNA: TGTGCCAGCAGTAAACAGCAATTGCTGGCCAAAAACATTCAGTACTTC; CDR3: CASSKQQLLAKNIQYF
D: TRBD1; J: TRBJ2-1; size: many; V: TRBV5-1; length: 15; DNA: TGCGCCAGCAGCTTGTTGGGACAGCCATACAATGAGCAGTTCTTC; CDR3: CASSLLGQPYNEQFF
D: .; J: TRBJ2-7; size: few; V: TRBV5-1; length: 13; DNA: TGCGCCAGCAGCCAGACAGGTCTCTACGAGCAGTACTTC; CDR3: CASSQTGLYEQYF
D: .; J: TRBJ1-6; size: many; V: TRBV25-1; length: 15; DNA: TGTGCCAGCAGTGATTCCAGGGTGTGGAATTCACCCCTCCACTTT; CDR3: CASSDSRVWNSPLHF
D: .; J: TRBJ1-2; size: .; V: TRBV9; length: 16; DNA: TGTGCCAGCAGCGTAGCTACTGGGAGGGTTAATTATGGCTACACCTTC; CDR3: CASSVATGRVNYGYTF
D: TRBD1; J: TRBJ1-2; size: .; V: TRBV15; length: 15; DNA: TGTGCCACCAGCTCGTCTACAGGGGGCAGCGGTGGCTACACCTTC; CDR3: CATSSSTGGSGGYTF
D: TRBD2; J: TRBJ2-1; size: many; V: TRBV5-4; length: 17; DNA: TGTGCCAGCATCAAGGGGGGGACTAGCGGGAGGGCCAATGAGCAGTTCTTC; CDR3: CASIKGGTSGRANEQFF
D: .; J: TRBJ1-5; size: .; V: TRBV19; length: 12; DNA: TGTGCCAGTAGTGATCTCGATCAGCCCCAGCATTTT; CDR3: CASSDLDQPQHF
D: .; J: TRBJ2-5; size: once; V: TRBV29-1; length: 11; DNA: TGCAGCGCCAGGGGCACGGAGACCCAGTACTTC; CDR3: CSARGTETQYF
D: .; J: TRBJ2-3; size: few; V: TRBV5-1; length: 12; DNA: TGCGCCAGCATGAGAGAGGCAGATACGCAGTATTTT; CDR3: CASMREADTQYF
D: .; J: TRBJ1-3; size: once; V: TRBV25-1; length: 16; DNA: TGTGCCAGCAGTTCCCCTTCTTGGGAGGGGTTGGACACCATATATTTT; CDR3: CASSSPSWEGLDTIYF
D: .; J: TRBJ2-1; size: .; V: TRBV5-8; length: 15; DNA: TGTGCCAGCAGCTTGGACAGCCTGCCCTACAATGAGCAGTTCTTC; CDR3: CASSLDSLPYNEQFF
D: .; J: TRBJ2-1; size: .; V: TRBV7-2; length: 13; DNA: TGTGCCAGCAGCCCTCATCTTAGGAATGAGCAGTTCTTC; CDR3: CASSPHLRNEQFF
D: .; J: TRBJ2-3; size: .; V: TRBV7-2; length: 12; DNA: TGTGCCAGCTCCGGCTATTCAGATACGCAGTATTTT; CDR3: CASSGYSDTQYF
D: .; J: TRBJ2-1; size: .; V: TRBV9; length: 16; DNA: TGTGCCAGCAGCGTAGCTAGGGGGAGGGCCTACAATGAGCAGTTCTTC; CDR3: CASSVARGRAYNEQFF
D: TRBD1; J: TRBJ2-1; size: .; V: TRBV19; length: 14; DNA: TGTGCCAGTAGTGTACAGGGGGCTAGGGATGAGCAGTTCTTC; CDR3: CASSVQGARDEQFF
D: .; J: TRBJ2-1; size: .; V: TRBV19; length: 14; DNA: TGTGCCAGTAAGCCTCCTAGCTCCTACAATGAGCAGTTCTTC; CDR3: CASKPPSSYNEQFF
D: .; J: TRBJ2-7; size: .; V: TRBV19; length: 14; DNA: TGTGCCAGTAGTAGAGGCTTGAATTCGGGAGAGCAGTACTTC; CDR3: CASSRGLNSGEQYF